The source of this T cell receptor beta chain is a study of human T cells and chemical hapten exposure. TCRdb processed the RACE reads anew with MiXCR; each CDR3 protein has one entry. The sample records about 380,000 distinct CDR3 sequences, 5.1% being singletons. The time point denotes: pre-sensitization, week 0. The treatment is: therapeutic diphenylcyclopropenone sensitization with weekly scalp DPC. The length of the CDR3 is 15 residues. Germline values: CDR1 MNHEY, CDR2 SVGEGT. V was clipped by 6 bases and J by 0 bases; unmatched bases: 4. This clonotype was detected ten times or more. This receptor was identified in a woman in her fifties or sixties with alopecia areata. Some clones in this sample may be carry-over from other donors' samples. The material was whole blood, obtained in connection with sensitization to the hapten diphenylcyclopropenone (DPC). The chain recombines TRBV6-2 or TRBV6-3 with TRBJ2-7; 11 nucleotides line up with TRBD2. CDR3 residues: CASSTTSGASYEQYF. CDR3 in DNA: TGTGCCAGCAGCACGACTAGCGGGGCCTCCTACGAGCAGTACTTC.